This entry features one T cell receptor (beta chain) sequence. The source of the sample is a study of blood T cell repertoires in COVID-19. Across the study: Italy, Spain and the United States were the sources of the convalescent and acute COVID-19 samples. Nucleic acid was either cDNA or gDNA, and it came from T cells, B-cell-depleted T cells, or PBMCs.

Sequenced by immunoSEQ multiplex PCR; TCRdb stores in-frame clones only, minus some. Here the sample spans under 250,000 clones, almost 85% being singletons. This clonotype was obtained from a man aged 50-59 years with acute or convalescent COVID-19. Input material: peripheral blood.

The CDR3: CASSQDAGYLYEQYF. CDR3 in DNA: TGTGCCAGCAGCCAAGACGCAGGGTATCTCTACGAGCAGTACTTC. V and J are TRBV4-2 and TRBJ2-7; a possible D gene is TRBD1 (5 bases). Germline lookup yields CDR1 LGHNA and CDR2 YNFKEQ. Trimming shortened V by 0 bases and J by 3 bases, and 12 bases separated the two germline ends. This CDR3 comprises 15 residues.